The source of this TCR beta chain is a study of cytomegalovirus exposure and HLA in healthy donors. On the study more broadly: A prior study identified roughly 110 million unique TCR beta sequences from around 180 million T cells.

PCR primers comprised 60 Vbeta and 13 Jbeta primers. The data were produced by immunoSEQ multiplex PCR, yet TCRdb's version contains in-frame clones alone and is incomplete. The sample has about 47,000 clones; around 74% are singletons. The germline V gene has CDR1 SQVTM and CDR2 ANQGSEA. The CDR3 is made up of 12 amino acids. Study-level results: Owing to their indistinguishability, certain V segments, notably TRBV6-2 and TRBV6-3, were excluded. TCR beta V- and J-gene trimming was later associated with a missense DCLRE1C variant.

Those who donated were healthy bone marrow donors. In regard to this clone: Its antigen remains unknown.

The sample consisted of PBMCs. This clonotype originated in a man younger than 45 in good health and CMV-seronegative. V and J are TRBV29-1 and TRBJ2-5, with 7 bases matching TRBD2. The J call may not be correct, given that the DNA end is closer to TRBJ2-7. The CDR3 loop reads CSVLTSFYEQYF. The CDR3 coding sequence is TGCAGCGTCTTGACTAGCTTCTACGAGCAGTACTTC.